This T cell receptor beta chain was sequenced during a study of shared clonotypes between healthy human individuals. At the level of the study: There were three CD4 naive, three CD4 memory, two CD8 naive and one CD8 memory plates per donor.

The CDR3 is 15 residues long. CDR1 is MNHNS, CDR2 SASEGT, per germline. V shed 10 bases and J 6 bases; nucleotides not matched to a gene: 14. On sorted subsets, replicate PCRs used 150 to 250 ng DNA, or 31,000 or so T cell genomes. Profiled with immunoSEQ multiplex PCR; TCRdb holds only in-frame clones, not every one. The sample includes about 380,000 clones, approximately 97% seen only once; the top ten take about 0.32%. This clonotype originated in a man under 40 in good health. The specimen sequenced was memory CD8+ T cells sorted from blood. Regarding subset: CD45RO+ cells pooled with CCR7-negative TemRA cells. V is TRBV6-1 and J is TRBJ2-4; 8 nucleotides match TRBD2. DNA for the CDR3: TGTGCCACCGCGTACTCCCGGGGGGGAACAAACATTCAGTACTTC. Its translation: CATAYSRGGTNIQYF.